The 18 T cell receptor beta chains below were found in one sample sequenced in a study of immune cell composition in non-small cell lung cancer. Profiling relied on immunoSEQ multiplex PCR, and the TCRdb table lists in-frame clones only, not all of them. The sample shows 2,400 or so clones, roughly 81% of them seen only once. These data were likewise used in another study, on CD4 T cells in lung cancer.

Sequenced sample: lung tumor tissue. These receptors all come from a human donor with non-small cell lung cancer.

The rearrangement uses TRBV7-9 and TRBJ1-2, with D uncertain. The germline V gene encodes CDR1 SEHNR and CDR2 FQNEAQ (reference sequence). The ends were cut back, 1 base at V and 0 bases at J, with 3 bases in the middle. This CDR3 has 13 amino acids. DNA of the CDR3: TGTGCCAGCAGCTTAGACACTAACTATGGCTACACCTTC. It is translated as CASSLDTNYGYTF.

This chain joins TRBV6-4 and TRBJ2-3; TRBD2 matches at 12 bases. Germline loops: CDR1 MRHNA, CDR2 SNTAGT. This CDR3 spans 16 amino acids. The V gene end was trimmed by 0 bases and the J gene end by 4 bases; junction bases not matched to a gene: 2. The CDR3 bases are TGTGCCAGCAGTGACTCGCTAGCGGGAGGGCCAGATACGCAGTATTTT. Its protein product is CASSDSLAGGPDTQYF.

The chain combines TRBV30 with TRBJ1-4; a weak D match, TRBD1 (6 bases). The CDR3 totals 15 residues. The ends were cut back, 2 bases at V and 5 bases at J, with 15 bases in the middle. Germline V gene lookup returns CDR1 GTSNPN and CDR2 SVGIG (reference sequence). The CDR3: CAWSPLGRGNEKLFF. The CDR3 DNA follows: TGTGCCTGGAGTCCCCTGGGCAGGGGAAATGAAAAACTGTTTTTT.

The chain couples TRBV30 to TRBJ2-5, with D perhaps matching TRBD2 (6 bases). V was clipped by 3 bases and J by 5 bases, with 13 bases between them. The CDR3 runs 13 residues. Germline V lookup: CDR1 GTSNPN, CDR2 SVGIG (reference sequence). CDR3 in amino acids: CAWRGGVGETQYF. DNA of the CDR3: TGTGCCTGGAGGGGGGGAGTAGGGGAGACCCAGTACTTC.

This clone showed up just a few times. The rearrangement links TRBV19 to TRBJ2-2; 7 nucleotides align to TRBD1. V was clipped by 9 bases and J by 2 bases; unmatched bases: 6. The germline V gene encodes CDR1 LNHDA and CDR2 SQIVND (reference sequence). This CDR3 contains 14 residues. CDR3 protein: CASTGQINTGELFF. The CDR3 DNA follows: TGTGCCAGCACGGGACAGATAAACACCGGGGAGCTGTTTTTT.

This chain links TRBV30 with TRBJ1-1, with D unclear. The CDR3 consists of 14 residues. The germline V gene has CDR1 GTSNPN and CDR2 SVGIG (reference sequence). The V end was cut by 4 bases, the J end by 0 bases, with 12 bases between. The CDR3 nucleotides read TGTGCCTGGATAGGAGAGACCATGAACACTGAAGCTTTCTTT. Its protein is CAWIGETMNTEAFF.

This chain uses TRBV29-1 with TRBJ2-1; possible D gene TRBD2, 5 bases. Germline values: CDR1 SQVTM, CDR2 ANQGSEA. V was pared by 4 bases and J by 0 bases, with 10 bases between. CDR3 length: 14 residues. The CDR3 reads CSVGAVPSYNEQFF. In DNA, the CDR3 is TGCAGCGTTGGAGCGGTCCCCTCCTACAATGAGCAGTTCTTC.

This clone was seen only a few times. The J gene is TRBJ2-7, the V gene TRBV18; no firm D call. The length of the CDR3 is 15 residues. Germline CDR1 reads KGHSH; CDR2 reads LQKENI. V was clipped by 4 bases and J by 3 bases, with 16 bases between them. The CDR3 coding sequence is TGTGCCAGCTCACAACTACCCCGGGTCGACTACGAGCAGTACTTC. It yields the protein CASSQLPRVDYEQYF.

In this sample, this clone turned up a few times. CDR3 bases: TGTGCCAGCAGCGTAGAGGGGACAAACACTGAAGCTTTCTTT. Translated, it gives CASSVEGTNTEAFF. The chain recombines TRBV9 with TRBJ1-1, with D possibly being TRBD1 (6 bases). The germline gives CDR1 SGDLS, CDR2 YYNGEE. Trimming pared 0 bases from V and 2 bases from J, leaving 8 bases between. This CDR3 region has 14 residues.

By sample share, this clone is large. The chain uses TRBV6-1 and TRBJ2-3; TRBD2 matches 8 bases. Trimming at V came to 2 bases and at J to 1 base, leaving 5 bases not matched to a gene. The CDR3 contains 16 residues. Per the germline V gene, CDR1 is MNHNS and CDR2 is SASEGT. The CDR3 DNA reads as TGTGCCAGCAGTGAAAACGTCGGGAGGGGCACAGATACGCAGTATTTT. As protein: CASSENVGRGTDTQYF.

The chain couples TRBV5-5 to TRBJ2-7, with 8 nucleotides matching TRBD2. Germline CDR1 is SGHKS and CDR2 is YYEKEE (reference sequence). CDR3 size: 13 residues. V was clipped by 5 bases and J by 6 bases; unmatched bases: 7. The CDR3 DNA follows: TGTGCCAGCAGTTCGGGACTAGAGGGCGAGCAGTACTTC. It encodes CASSSGLEGEQYF.

The V gene is TRBV5-1, the J gene TRBJ1-2; D is ambiguous. The length of the CDR3 is 13 residues. Trimming pared 1 base from V and 3 bases from J, leaving 7 bases between. The germline V gene encodes CDR1 SGHRS and CDR2 YFSETQ. The CDR3 sequence is CASSLWADYGYTF. The CDR3 coding sequence is TGCGCCAGCAGCTTGTGGGCAGACTATGGCTACACCTTC. Drawing the rest from reference TRBV5-1 and TRBJ1-2, the complete variable domain is KAGVTQTPRYLIKTRGQQVTLSCSPISGHRSVSWYQQTPGQGLQFLFEYFSETQRNKGNFPGRFSGRQFSNSRSEMNVSTLELGDSALYLCASSLWADYGYTFGSGTRLTVV.

V gene TRBV15 combines with J gene TRBJ1-1; no reliable D call. Trimming cost V 1 base and J 6 bases, with 12 bases left between them. Per germline, CDR1 LNHNV and CDR2 YYDKDF (reference sequence). CDR3 size: 14 residues. CDR3: CATSRGREGSEAFF. As DNA, the CDR3 is TGTGCCACCAGCAGAGGACGGGAAGGGTCTGAAGCTTTCTTT.

The CDR3 is CARTDRVYEQYF. The CDR3 region has the DNA TGTGCCAGGACGGACAGGGTATACGAGCAGTACTTC. The chain joins TRBV19 to TRBJ2-7, with TRBD1 identical over 8 bases. After removal of 9 bases from V and 4 bases from J, the junction contained 5 bases not matched to a gene. The CDR3 has 12 amino acids. The germline CDR1 and CDR2 sequences are LNHDA and SQIVND (reference sequence).

The CDR3 protein is CASSQGVPGLQRADTQYF. As DNA, the CDR3 is TGTGCCAGCAGCCAGGGAGTCCCGGGACTCCAGAGGGCAGATACGCAGTATTTT. The rearrangement joins TRBV11-1 to TRBJ2-3, with a tentative D call TRBD2 (6 bases). Germline CDR1 SGHAT, CDR2 FQDESV (reference sequence). Trimming removed 5 bases from V and 4 bases from J, with 25 bases in between. This CDR3 contains 18 residues.

This chain connects TRBV7-9 to TRBJ2-2; 10 nucleotides align to TRBD2. The germline V gene has CDR1 SEHNR and CDR2 FQNEAQ (reference sequence). V trimming: 1 base; J trimming: 5 bases; junction bases outside the gene matches: 10. This CDR3 contains 18 residues. This CDR3 is CASSLDSLVAGGTGELFF. CDR3 coding DNA: TGTGCCAGCAGCTTAGATTCGCTTGTAGCGGGAGGAACCGGGGAGCTGTTTTTT. The variable domain in full, with the rest retrieved from reference TRBV7-9 and TRBJ2-2, is DTGVSQNPRHKITKRGQNVTFRCDPISEHNRLYWYRQTLGQGPEFLTYFQNEAQLEKSRLLSDRFSAERPKGSFSTLEIQRTEQGDSAMYLCASSLDSLVAGGTGELFFGEGSRLTVL.

The chain links TRBV6-1 to TRBJ1-2; D might be TRBD1 (6 bases). Germline CDR1 is MNHNS and CDR2 is SASEGT. The V and J ends lost 6 bases and 4 bases respectively, with 15 bases between them. This CDR3 is 14 amino acids long. In DNA form, the CDR3 reads TGTGCCAGCAGACCAGGACAGCCAGGCTATGGCTACACCTTC. Residues: CASRPGQPGYGYTF.

The chain is built from TRBV7-8 and TRBJ1-5; 8 bases fit TRBD1. CDR3 length: 14 amino acids. The V gene's germline CDR1 is SGHVS and CDR2 FQNEAQ. J lost 1 base, V lost 5 bases, and 1 base had no gene match. The CDR3 coding sequence is TGTGCCAGCAGCCGGGACAGGAGCAATCAGCCCCAGCATTTT. Translating it yields CASSRDRSNQPQHF.